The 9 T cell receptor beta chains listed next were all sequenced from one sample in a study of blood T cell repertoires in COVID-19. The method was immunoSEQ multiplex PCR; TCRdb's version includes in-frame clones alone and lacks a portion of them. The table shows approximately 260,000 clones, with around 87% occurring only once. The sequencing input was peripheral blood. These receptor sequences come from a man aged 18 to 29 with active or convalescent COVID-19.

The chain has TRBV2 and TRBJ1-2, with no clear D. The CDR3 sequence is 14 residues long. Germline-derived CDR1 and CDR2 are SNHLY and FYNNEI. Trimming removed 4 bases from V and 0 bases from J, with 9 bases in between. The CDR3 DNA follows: TGTGCCAGCAGTGTAGGAGAAACTAACTATGGCTACACCTTC. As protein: CASSVGETNYGYTF.

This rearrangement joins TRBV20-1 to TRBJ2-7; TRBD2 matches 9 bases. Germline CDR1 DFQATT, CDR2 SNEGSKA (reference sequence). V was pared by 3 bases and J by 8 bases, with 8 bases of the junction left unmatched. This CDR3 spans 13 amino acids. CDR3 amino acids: CSASLAGALQQYF. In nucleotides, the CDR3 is TGCAGTGCTAGTTTAGCGGGAGCCCTCCAGCAGTACTTC.

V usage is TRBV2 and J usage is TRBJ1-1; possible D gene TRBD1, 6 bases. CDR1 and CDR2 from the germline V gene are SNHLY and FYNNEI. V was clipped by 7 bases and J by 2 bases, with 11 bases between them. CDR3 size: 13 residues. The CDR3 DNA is TGTGCCAGCACCTTCAGGGGTAACACTGAAGCTTTCTTT. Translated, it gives CASTFRGNTEAFF.

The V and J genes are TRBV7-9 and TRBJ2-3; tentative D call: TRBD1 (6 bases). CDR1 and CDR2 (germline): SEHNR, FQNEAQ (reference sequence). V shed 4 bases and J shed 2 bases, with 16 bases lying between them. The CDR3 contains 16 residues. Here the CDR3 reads CASSWDIGRSTDTQYF. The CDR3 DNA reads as TGTGCCAGCAGCTGGGACATCGGAAGATCCACAGATACGCAGTATTTT.

The CDR3 protein is CASSYSRVSETEAFF. The CDR3 DNA sequence: TGTGCCAGCAGTTACTCGAGGGTGTCCGAAACTGAAGCTTTCTTT. The chain is built from TRBV6-5 and TRBJ1-1; D is undetermined. Per germline, CDR1 MNHEY and CDR2 SVGAGI. Trimming removed 0 bases from V and 5 bases from J, with 13 bases in between. This CDR3 spans 15 amino acids.

The chain's CDR3 is CSVRWGQINEQFF. CDR3 coding DNA: TGCAGCGTGAGATGGGGACAGATCAATGAGCAGTTCTTC. The chain has TRBV29-1 and TRBJ2-1, with 7 positions matching TRBD1. CDR1 and CDR2 from the germline V gene are SQVTM and ANQGSEA. CDR3 length equals 13 residues. The junction had 8 bases not matched to a gene; V was cut back by 6 bases and J by 6 bases.

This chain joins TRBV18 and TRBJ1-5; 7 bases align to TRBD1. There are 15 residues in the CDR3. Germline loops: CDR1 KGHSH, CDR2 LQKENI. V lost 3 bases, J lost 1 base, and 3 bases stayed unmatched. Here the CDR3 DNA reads TGTGCCAGCTCACCCCGGGACAGCAGCAATCAGCCCCAGCATTTT. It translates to CASSPRDSSNQPQHF.

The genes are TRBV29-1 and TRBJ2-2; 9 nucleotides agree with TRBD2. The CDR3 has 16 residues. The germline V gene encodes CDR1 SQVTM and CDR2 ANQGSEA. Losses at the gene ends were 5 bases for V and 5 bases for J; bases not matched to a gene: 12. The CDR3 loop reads CSVQRGAGVRTGELFF. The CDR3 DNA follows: TGCAGCGTTCAGCGGGGGGCCGGGGTGAGGACCGGGGAGCTGTTTTTT.

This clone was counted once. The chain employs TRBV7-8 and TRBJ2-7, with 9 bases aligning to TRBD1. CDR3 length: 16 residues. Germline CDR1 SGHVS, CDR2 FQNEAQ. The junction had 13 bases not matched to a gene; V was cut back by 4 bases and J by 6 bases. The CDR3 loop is CASSWGGDREWGEQYF. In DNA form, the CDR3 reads TGTGCCAGCAGCTGGGGAGGGGACAGGGAGTGGGGCGAGCAGTACTTC.